The 21 T cell receptor beta chains below come from one sample, sequenced in a study of persistence of HIV-infected CD4 T cells. Sequencing used immunoSEQ version 4 in survey mode. Produced via immunoSEQ multiplex PCR; TCRdb's table is partial and in-frame only. The repertoire includes tens of thousands of clones, less than 85% of them detected once, and roughly 1.9% sits in the top ten. Their cognate antigens are unknown. Overlapping HIV-1 Gag 15-mer peptides at approximately 0.91 ug per peptide per mL were used. Responding CD4+ T cells were sorted by upregulation of both CD40 ligand and CD69. The sequenced sample was CD4+ T cells sorted from PBMCs after 18-hour stimulation, obtained from a patient who received antiretroviral therapy. The source of these receptors is an adult man with HIV who was CMV-seropositive.

The chain has TRBV9 and TRBJ1-2; D is undetermined. The germline V gene has CDR1 SGDLS and CDR2 YYNGEE. The CDR3 consists of 15 residues. Between the trimmed V and J ends, which lost 3 bases and 5 bases, there was a span of 17 bases. The CDR3 reads CASSEGLPGGYGYTF. The CDR3, as DNA: TGTGCCAGCAGCGAGGGCCTCCCCGGAGGATATGGCTACACCTTC.

The rearrangement joins TRBV2 to TRBJ2-3, with D unresolved. The CDR3 loop spans 16 amino acids. Trimming cost V 3 bases and J 2 bases, with 15 bases left between them. The germline V gene encodes CDR1 SNHLY and CDR2 FYNNEI. The CDR3 reads CASSDPHPETTDTQYF. CDR3 nucleotide sequence: TGTGCCAGCAGTGACCCACACCCCGAGACCACAGATACGCAGTATTTT.

The chain links TRBV7-8 to TRBJ1-5; D is unclear. The CDR3 contains 16 residues. V lost 2 bases and J 10 bases, leaving 21 bases between the germline ends. Germline values: CDR1 SGHVS, CDR2 FQNEAQ. Here the CDR3 reads CASSLMGAQSRGPQHF. In DNA form, the CDR3 reads TGTGCCAGCAGCTTAATGGGTGCTCAATCACGCGGACCCCAGCATTTT. Full variable domain (rest looked up from reference TRBV7-8 and TRBJ1-5): GAGVSQSPRYKVAKRGQDVALRCDPISGHVSLFWYQQALGQGPEFLTYFQNEAQLDKSGLPSDRFFAERPEGSVSTLKIQRTQQEDSAVYLCASSLMGAQSRGPQHFGDGTRLSIL.

The chain joins TRBV27 to TRBJ2-5, with 7 bases fitting TRBD1. V was clipped by 3 bases and J by 7 bases; unmatched bases: 8. Germline assignment: CDR1 MNHEY and CDR2 SMNVEV (reference sequence). The CDR3 loop spans 14 amino acids. This CDR3 is CASSFGDSRLTQYF. The CDR3 nucleotides are TGTGCCAGCAGTTTCGGGGACAGCCGTTTGACCCAGTACTTC.

This clone came up a few times. The V and J genes are TRBV28 and TRBJ2-3; 9 bases agree with TRBD1. The CDR3 totals 15 residues. Trimming at V came to 5 bases and at J to 1 base, leaving 4 bases not matched to a gene. Germline V CDR1 and CDR2: MDHEN, SYDVKM. The CDR3 sequence is CASSDRGLGTDTQYF. CDR3 sequence (DNA): TGTGCCAGCAGTGACAGGGGGTTGGGCACAGATACGCAGTATTTT. Based on the CDR3 plus reference TRBV28 and TRBJ2-3, the full variable domain is DVKVTQSSRYLVKRTGEKVFLECVQDMDHENMFWYRQDPGLGLRLIYFSYDVKMKEKGDIPEGYSVSREKKERFSLILESASTNQTSMYLCASSDRGLGTDTQYFGPGTRLTVL.

The chain links TRBV6-5 to TRBJ1-3; the D gene is possibly TRBD1 (5 bases). This CDR3 region has 15 residues. V gave up 6 bases and J gave up 0 bases, with 12 bases separating them. Germline V gene lookup returns CDR1 MNHEY and CDR2 SVGAGI. CDR3 nucleotides: TGTGCCAGCAGCTCAGGGTTAAGCTCTGGAAACACCATATATTTT. It specifies CASSSGLSSGNTIYF.

The chain joins TRBV18 to TRBJ2-3; 8 nucleotides match TRBD2. This CDR3 contains 17 residues. CDR1 and CDR2 from the germline V gene are KGHSH and LQKENI. With V trimmed by 4 bases and J by 2 bases, 11 bases remained unmatched. CDR3 DNA sequence: TGTGCCAGCTCACAGACGTGGACTAGCCGGAACACAGATACGCAGTATTTT. Its protein product is CASSQTWTSRNTDTQYF.

The gene calls are TRBV19 and TRBJ1-1; no definite D call. V was shortened by 7 bases and J by 0 bases, with 15 bases between the two germline ends. The CDR3 extends over 15 amino acids. Germline-derived CDR1 and CDR2 are LNHDA and SQIVND (reference sequence). The chain's CDR3 is CASKSAVAMNTEAFF. CDR3 DNA sequence: TGTGCCAGTAAGTCGGCAGTAGCAATGAACACTGAAGCTTTCTTT. The full variable domain, with the rest looked up from reference TRBV19 and TRBJ1-1, is DGGITQSPKYLFRKEGQNVTLSCEQNLNHDAMYWYRQDPGQGLRLIYYSQIVNDFQKGDIAEGYSVSREKKESFPLTVTSAQKNPTAFYLCASKSAVAMNTEAFFGQGTRLTVV.

The rearrangement uses TRBV15 and TRBJ1-5; D not resolved. The CDR3 covers 17 residues. V dropped 1 base and J dropped 1 base, with 14 bases sitting between them. From germline, CDR1 is LNHNV and CDR2 YYDKDF (reference sequence). The CDR3 is CATSRAGRAESNQPQHF. CDR3 DNA sequence: TGTGCCACCAGCAGAGCCGGGAGGGCGGAGAGCAATCAGCCCCAGCATTTT.

The chain combines TRBV7-2 with TRBJ2-7; 7 bases are shared with TRBD2. This CDR3 comprises 15 residues. Germline loops: CDR1 SGHTA, CDR2 FQGNSA. The junction had 11 bases not matched to a gene; V was cut back by 7 bases and J by 2 bases. CDR3 region: CASTHGGYTAYEQYF. The CDR3 nucleotides are TGTGCCAGCACCCACGGGGGGTACACGGCCTACGAGCAGTACTTC.

V is TRBV7-2 and J is TRBJ2-1; 12 nucleotides match TRBD2. Germline CDR1 SGHTA, CDR2 FQGNSA. V trimming: 5 bases; J trimming: 8 bases; junction bases outside the gene matches: 7. There are 15 residues in the CDR3. The CDR3 nucleotides are TGTGCCAGCAGCCTTTGGACTAGCGGGGTCGATGAGCAGTTCTTC. This sequence encodes CASSLWTSGVDEQFF.

This chain joins TRBV28 and TRBJ2-3, with TRBD2 identical over 7 bases. The CDR3 is made up of 16 amino acids. Looked up from germline, CDR1 is MDHEN and CDR2 is SYDVKM. J was trimmed by 4 bases and V by 3 bases; bases with no gene match: 10. The CDR3 spells CASSLGTIPISDTQYF. The CDR3 DNA reads as TGTGCCAGCAGTTTGGGGACTATACCCATCTCAGATACGCAGTATTTT.

This chain uses TRBV5-1 with TRBJ1-4; 7 bases map to TRBD1. The J segment lost 8 bases and the V segment lost 0 bases, leaving 7 bases of the junction unmatched. The CDR3 consists of 15 residues. CDR1 and CDR2 from the germline V gene are SGHRS and YFSETQ. The CDR3 bases are TGCGCCAGCAGCTTGGGTGACAGGGAAGGGGAAAAACTGTTTTTT. Its protein is CASSLGDREGEKLFF.

The rearrangement joins TRBV9 to TRBJ2-7; TRBD1 aligns across 7 bases. J was trimmed by 5 bases and V by 2 bases; bases with no gene match: 4. The CDR3 is made up of 13 amino acids. CDR1 and CDR2 (germline): SGDLS, YYNGEE. CDR3 in amino acids: CASSVSDRDEQYF. The DNA of the CDR3 is TGTGCCAGCAGCGTCTCAGACAGGGACGAGCAGTACTTC.

This chain links TRBV6-5 with TRBJ2-1; 7 positions agree with TRBD2. The V segment lost 5 bases and the J segment 6 bases; nucleotides outside the gene matches: 7. Germline V gene sequence: CDR1 MNHEY, CDR2 SVGAGI. The CDR3 is made up of 14 amino acids. In DNA, the CDR3 is TGTGCCAGCAGTACCTCGGGAGGAGCCAATGAGCAGTTCTTC. Translation: CASSTSGGANEQFF.

The chain has TRBV6-5 and TRBJ2-7; TRBD1 agrees at 8 bases. V was clipped by 5 bases and J by 4 bases; unmatched bases: 7. The CDR3 consists of 14 residues. Germline assignment: CDR1 MNHEY and CDR2 SVGAGI. The CDR3 DNA reads as TGTGCCAGCAGTACAGGACAGGGTGGATACGAGCAGTACTTC. Translating gives CASSTGQGGYEQYF.

The chain couples TRBV18 to TRBJ2-1; a possible D gene is TRBD1 (5 bases). This CDR3 has 16 residues. Germline CDR1 KGHSH, CDR2 LQKENI. The V and J ends lost 6 bases and 0 bases respectively, with 15 bases between them. CDR3 amino acids: CASSLLQGSSYNEQFF. CDR3 nucleotide sequence: TGTGCCAGCTCTCTACTGCAGGGTAGCTCCTACAATGAGCAGTTCTTC.

This clone was counted between two and nine times. The chain couples TRBV27 to TRBJ2-5; a weak D match, TRBD2 (6 bases). V dropped 3 bases and J dropped 2 bases, with 25 bases sitting between them. This CDR3 comprises 19 residues. Germline CDR1 and CDR2: MNHEY and SMNVEV (reference sequence). Here the CDR3 DNA reads TGTGCCAGCAGTTTGCGGGCGGGCGGGCGCGGGGTGAGGCAAGAGACCCAGTACTTC. Its protein product is CASSLRAGGRGVRQETQYF.

The chain has TRBV5-5 and TRBJ2-2; D ambiguous. There are 15 residues in the CDR3. Deletions cut 1 base from V and 5 bases from J, with 12 bases between. The V gene's germline CDR1 is SGHKS and CDR2 YYEKEE (reference sequence). The CDR3 sequence is CASSLFFFETGELFF. DNA for the CDR3: TGTGCCAGCAGCTTGTTTTTCTTTGAGACCGGGGAGCTGTTTTTT.

The table lists this clone with a few counts. J is TRBJ2-7 and V is TRBV7-2; 8 bases are a match to TRBD2. Per germline, CDR1 SGHTA and CDR2 FQGNSA. Trimming cost V 1 base and J 9 bases; bases outside gene matches: 5. There are 13 residues in the CDR3. CDR3 in DNA: TGTGCCAGCAGCTTAGGCGGGGGGAGGTGGCAGTACTTC. This encodes CASSLGGGRWQYF.

The rearrangement uses TRBV7-9 and TRBJ1-1, with D unclear. CDR1 SEHNR and CDR2 FQNEAQ come from the germline V gene (reference sequence). The length of the CDR3 is 14 residues. V lost 4 bases and J 0 bases, leaving 9 bases between the germline ends. The CDR3 nucleotides read TGTGCCAGCAGCTCCCGGTCCATGAACACTGAAGCTTTCTTT. Protein: CASSSRSMNTEAFF.